This T cell receptor beta chain came from a study of cytomegalovirus exposure and HLA in healthy donors. Points from the study as a whole: Another analysis was done later, and it associated 15,000 to 20,000 TCR beta sequences with HLA alleles at 0.05 false discovery rate. Later analysis demonstrated an association between a missense DCLRE1C variant and TCR beta V- and J-gene trimming.

About this clone: Its antigen is unknown.

Use of 60 Vbeta and 13 Jbeta primers characterized the PCR. The protocol was immunoSEQ multiplex PCR, while the TCRdb copy is restricted to in-frame clones and leaves out a portion. The table shows around 130,000 clones, with less than 80% occurring only once. The CDR3 covers 14 residues. From germline, CDR1 is SNHLY and CDR2 FYNNEI. The ends lost 7 bases at V and 8 bases at J; junction bases unmatched: 12. The sample comprised PBMCs. The V and J genes are TRBV2 and TRBJ2-7; 9 positions match TRBD2. This TCR was recovered from a man aged 35 to 55 in good health and CMV-seropositive. This chain's CDR3 is CASMNLAGPGKQYF. CDR3 sequence (DNA): TGTGCCAGCATGAATCTAGCGGGACCAGGGAAGCAGTACTTC.